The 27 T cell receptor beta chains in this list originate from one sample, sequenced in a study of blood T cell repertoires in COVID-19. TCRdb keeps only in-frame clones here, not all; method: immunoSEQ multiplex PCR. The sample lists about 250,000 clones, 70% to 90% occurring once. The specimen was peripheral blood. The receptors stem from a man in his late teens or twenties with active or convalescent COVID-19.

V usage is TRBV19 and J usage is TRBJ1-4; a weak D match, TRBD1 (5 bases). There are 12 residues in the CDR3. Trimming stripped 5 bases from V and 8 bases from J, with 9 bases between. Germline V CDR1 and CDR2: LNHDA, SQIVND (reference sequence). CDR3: CASSARQEKLFF. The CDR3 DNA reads TGTGCCAGTAGTGCTCGACAGGAAAAACTGTTTTTT.

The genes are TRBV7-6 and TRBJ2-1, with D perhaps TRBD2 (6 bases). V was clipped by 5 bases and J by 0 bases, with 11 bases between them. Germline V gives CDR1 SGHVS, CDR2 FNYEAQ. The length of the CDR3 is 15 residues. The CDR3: CASSLAGSSYNEQFF. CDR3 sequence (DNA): TGTGCCAGCAGCCTGGCCGGGAGCTCCTACAATGAGCAGTTCTTC.

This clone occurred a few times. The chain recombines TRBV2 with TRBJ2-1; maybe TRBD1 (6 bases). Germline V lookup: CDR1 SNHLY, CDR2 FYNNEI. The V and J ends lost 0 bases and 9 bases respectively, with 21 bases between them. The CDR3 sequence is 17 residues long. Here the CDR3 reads CASSEAGGPLLVSEQFF. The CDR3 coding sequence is TGTGCCAGCAGTGAAGCAGGGGGACCGCTCCTGGTTAGTGAGCAGTTCTTC.

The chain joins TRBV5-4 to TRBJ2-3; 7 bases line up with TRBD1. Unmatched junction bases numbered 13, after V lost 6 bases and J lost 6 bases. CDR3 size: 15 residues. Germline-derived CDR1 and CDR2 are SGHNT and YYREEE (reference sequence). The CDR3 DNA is TGTGCCAGCACCGACATGAAGGGGGCAGGGGATACGCAGTATTTT. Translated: CASTDMKGAGDTQYF. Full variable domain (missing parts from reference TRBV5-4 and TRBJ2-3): ETGVTQSPTHLIKTRGQQVTLRCSSQSGHNTVSWYQQALGQGPQFIFQYYREEENGRGNFPPRFSGLQFPNYSSELNVNALELDDSALYLCASTDMKGAGDTQYFGPGTRLTVL.

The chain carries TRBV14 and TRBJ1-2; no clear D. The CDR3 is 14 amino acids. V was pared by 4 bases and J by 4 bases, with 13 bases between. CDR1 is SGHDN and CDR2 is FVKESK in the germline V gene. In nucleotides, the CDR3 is TGTGCCAGCAGCCGAAATCCGGGATTCTATGGCTACACCTTC. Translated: CASSRNPGFYGYTF.

CDR3 DNA: TGTGCCAGCAGCGTAGTCAGGGGTCCGAACACTGAAGCTTTCTTT. Protein sequence: CASSVVRGPNTEAFF. The chain employs TRBV9 and TRBJ1-1, with D maybe TRBD1 (6 bases). V lost 0 bases to trimming and J lost 1 base, with 10 bases between them. Per germline, CDR1 SGDLS and CDR2 YYNGEE. CDR3 size: 15 residues.

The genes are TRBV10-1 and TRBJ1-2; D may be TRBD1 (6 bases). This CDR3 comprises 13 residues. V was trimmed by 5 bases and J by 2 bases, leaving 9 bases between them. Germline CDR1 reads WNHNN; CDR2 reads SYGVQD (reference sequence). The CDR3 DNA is TGCGCCAGCAGTCCAGGGGAAAACTATGGCTACACCTTC. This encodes CASSPGENYGYTF.

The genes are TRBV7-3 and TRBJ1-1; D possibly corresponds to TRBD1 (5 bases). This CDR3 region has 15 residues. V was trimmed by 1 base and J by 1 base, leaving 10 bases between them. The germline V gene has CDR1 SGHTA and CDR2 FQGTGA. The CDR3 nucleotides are TGTGCCAGCAGCTTAAGCGGGACGGAGAACACTGAAGCTTTCTTT. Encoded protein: CASSLSGTENTEAFF.

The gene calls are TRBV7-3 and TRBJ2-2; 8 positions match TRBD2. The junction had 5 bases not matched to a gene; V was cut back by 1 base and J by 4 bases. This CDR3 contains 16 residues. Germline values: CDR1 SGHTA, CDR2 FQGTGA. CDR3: CASSLSGRRGTGELFF. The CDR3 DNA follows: TGTGCCAGCAGCTTAAGCGGGAGGAGGGGCACCGGGGAGCTGTTTTTT.

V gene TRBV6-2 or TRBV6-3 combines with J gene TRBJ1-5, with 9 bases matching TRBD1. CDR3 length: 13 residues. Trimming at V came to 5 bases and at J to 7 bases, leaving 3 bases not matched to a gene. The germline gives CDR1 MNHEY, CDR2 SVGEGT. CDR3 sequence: CASSPDRGQPQHF. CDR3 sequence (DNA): TGTGCCAGCAGTCCGGACAGGGGACAGCCCCAGCATTTT.

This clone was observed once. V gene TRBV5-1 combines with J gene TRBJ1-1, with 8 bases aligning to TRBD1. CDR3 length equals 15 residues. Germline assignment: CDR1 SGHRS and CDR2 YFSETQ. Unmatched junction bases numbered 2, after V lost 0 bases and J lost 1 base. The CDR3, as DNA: TGCGCCAGCAGCTTGGGGACAGGGCAGAACACTGAAGCTTTCTTT. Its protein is CASSLGTGQNTEAFF.

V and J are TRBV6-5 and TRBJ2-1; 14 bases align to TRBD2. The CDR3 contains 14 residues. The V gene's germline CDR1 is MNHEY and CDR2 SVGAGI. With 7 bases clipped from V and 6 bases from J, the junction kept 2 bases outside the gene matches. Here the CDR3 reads CASIGTSGGNEQFF. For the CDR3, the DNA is TGTGCCAGCATCGGGACTAGCGGGGGCAATGAGCAGTTCTTC.

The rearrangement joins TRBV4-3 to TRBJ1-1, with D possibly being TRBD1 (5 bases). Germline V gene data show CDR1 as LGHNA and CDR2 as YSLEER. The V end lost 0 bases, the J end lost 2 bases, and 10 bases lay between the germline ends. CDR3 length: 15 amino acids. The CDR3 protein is CASSQEARENTEAFF. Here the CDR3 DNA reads TGCGCCAGCAGCCAAGAGGCCAGGGAAAACACTGAAGCTTTCTTT.

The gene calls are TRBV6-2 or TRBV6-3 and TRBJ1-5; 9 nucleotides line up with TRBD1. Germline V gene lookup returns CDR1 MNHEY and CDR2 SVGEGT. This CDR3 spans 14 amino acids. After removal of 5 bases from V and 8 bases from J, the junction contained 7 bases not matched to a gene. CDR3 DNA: TGTGCCAGCAGTCGATCGGGGACAGGGAAGCCCCAGCATTTT. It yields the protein CASSRSGTGKPQHF.

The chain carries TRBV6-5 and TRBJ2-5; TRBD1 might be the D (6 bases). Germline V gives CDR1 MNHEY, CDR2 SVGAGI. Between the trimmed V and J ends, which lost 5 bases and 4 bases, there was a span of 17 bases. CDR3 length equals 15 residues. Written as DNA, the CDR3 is TGTGCCAGCAGTCAACATACAGGGAATCCAGAGACCCAGTACTTC. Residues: CASSQHTGNPETQYF.

This chain's CDR3 is CASSGGLETQYF. The CDR3 DNA reads TGTGCCAGCTCAGGGGGCCTGGAGACCCAGTACTTC. This chain joins TRBV18 and TRBJ2-5, with D possibly matching TRBD1 (6 bases). Germline V gives CDR1 KGHSH, CDR2 LQKENI. This CDR3 has 12 amino acids. Trimming cost V 5 bases and J 5 bases, with 9 bases left between them.

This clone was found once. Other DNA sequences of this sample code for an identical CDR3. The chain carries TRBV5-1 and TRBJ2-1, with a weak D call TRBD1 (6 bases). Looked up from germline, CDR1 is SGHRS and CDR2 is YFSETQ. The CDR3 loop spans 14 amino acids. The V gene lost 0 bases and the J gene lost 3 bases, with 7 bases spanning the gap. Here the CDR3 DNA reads TGCGCCAGCAGCTTGGGACAGGACTACAATGAGCAGTTCTTC. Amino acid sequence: CASSLGQDYNEQFF.

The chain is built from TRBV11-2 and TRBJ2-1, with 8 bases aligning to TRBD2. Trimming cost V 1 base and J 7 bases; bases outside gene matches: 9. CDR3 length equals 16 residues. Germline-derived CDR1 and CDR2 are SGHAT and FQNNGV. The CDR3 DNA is TGTGCCAGCAGCTTAGTTCCCGGGGGGGCGAGGAATGAGCAGTTCTTC. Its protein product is CASSLVPGGARNEQFF.

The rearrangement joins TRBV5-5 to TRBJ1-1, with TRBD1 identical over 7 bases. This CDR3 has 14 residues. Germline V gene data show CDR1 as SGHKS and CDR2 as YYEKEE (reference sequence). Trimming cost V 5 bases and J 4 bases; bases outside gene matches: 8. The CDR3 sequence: CASSPGPGGTEAFF. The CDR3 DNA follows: TGTGCCAGCAGTCCGGGGCCAGGGGGCACTGAAGCTTTCTTT. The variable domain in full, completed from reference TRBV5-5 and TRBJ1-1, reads DAGVTQSPTHLIKTRGQQVTLRCSPISGHKSVSWYQQVLGQGPQFIFQYYEKEERGRGNFPDRFSARQFPNYSSELNVNALLLGDSALYLCASSPGPGGTEAFFGQGTRLTVV.

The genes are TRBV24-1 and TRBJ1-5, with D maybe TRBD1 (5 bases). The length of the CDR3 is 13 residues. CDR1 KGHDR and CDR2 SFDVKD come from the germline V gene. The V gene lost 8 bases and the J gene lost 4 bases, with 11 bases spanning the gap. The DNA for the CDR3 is TGTGCCACCACTTCGGGGGGGAATCAGCCCCAGCATTTT. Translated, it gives CATTSGGNQPQHF.

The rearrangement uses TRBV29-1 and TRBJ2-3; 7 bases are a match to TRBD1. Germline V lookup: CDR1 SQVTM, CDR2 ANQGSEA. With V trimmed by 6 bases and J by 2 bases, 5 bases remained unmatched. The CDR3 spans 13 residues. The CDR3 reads CSVKGQITDTQYF. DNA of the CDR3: TGCAGCGTGAAGGGACAGATCACAGATACGCAGTATTTT.

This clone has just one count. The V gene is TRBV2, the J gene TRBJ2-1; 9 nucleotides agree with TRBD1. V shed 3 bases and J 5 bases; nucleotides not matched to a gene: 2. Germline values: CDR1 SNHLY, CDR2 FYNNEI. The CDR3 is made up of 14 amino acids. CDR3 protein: CASSDRTGDNEQFF. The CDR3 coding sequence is TGTGCCAGCAGTGATAGGACAGGGGACAATGAGCAGTTCTTC.

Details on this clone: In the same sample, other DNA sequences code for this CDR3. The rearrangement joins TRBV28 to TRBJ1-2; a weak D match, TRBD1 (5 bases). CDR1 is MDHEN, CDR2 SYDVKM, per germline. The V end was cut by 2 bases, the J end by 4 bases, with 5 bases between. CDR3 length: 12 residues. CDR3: CASSLGAYGYTF. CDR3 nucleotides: TGTGCCAGCAGTTTAGGGGCCTATGGCTACACCTTC.

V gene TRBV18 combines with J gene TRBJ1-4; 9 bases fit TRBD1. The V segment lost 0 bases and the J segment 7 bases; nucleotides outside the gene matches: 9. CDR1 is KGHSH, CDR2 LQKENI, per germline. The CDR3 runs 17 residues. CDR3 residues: CASSPPNRGTGFEKLFF. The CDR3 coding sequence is TGTGCCAGCTCACCACCGAACCGCGGGACAGGGTTTGAAAAACTGTTTTTT.

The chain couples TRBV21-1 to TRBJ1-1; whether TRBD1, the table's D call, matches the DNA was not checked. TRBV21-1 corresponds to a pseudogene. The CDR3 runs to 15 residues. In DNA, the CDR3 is TGTGCCAGCAGCTCCCAGGGGGCCAGGAACACTGAAGCTTTCTTT. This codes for CASSSQGARNTEAFF.

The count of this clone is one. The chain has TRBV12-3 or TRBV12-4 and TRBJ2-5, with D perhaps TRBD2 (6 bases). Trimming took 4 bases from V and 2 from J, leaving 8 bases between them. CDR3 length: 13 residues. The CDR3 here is CASSSGRQETQYF. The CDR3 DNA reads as TGTGCCAGCAGTTCAGGGAGGCAAGAGACCCAGTACTTC.

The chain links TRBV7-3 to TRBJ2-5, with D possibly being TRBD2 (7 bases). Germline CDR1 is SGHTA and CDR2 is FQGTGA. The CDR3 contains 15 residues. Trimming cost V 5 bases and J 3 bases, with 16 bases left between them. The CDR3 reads CASSARGGTEETQYF. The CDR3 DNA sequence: TGTGCCAGCAGCGCGAGGGGGGGAACCGAAGAGACCCAGTACTTC.